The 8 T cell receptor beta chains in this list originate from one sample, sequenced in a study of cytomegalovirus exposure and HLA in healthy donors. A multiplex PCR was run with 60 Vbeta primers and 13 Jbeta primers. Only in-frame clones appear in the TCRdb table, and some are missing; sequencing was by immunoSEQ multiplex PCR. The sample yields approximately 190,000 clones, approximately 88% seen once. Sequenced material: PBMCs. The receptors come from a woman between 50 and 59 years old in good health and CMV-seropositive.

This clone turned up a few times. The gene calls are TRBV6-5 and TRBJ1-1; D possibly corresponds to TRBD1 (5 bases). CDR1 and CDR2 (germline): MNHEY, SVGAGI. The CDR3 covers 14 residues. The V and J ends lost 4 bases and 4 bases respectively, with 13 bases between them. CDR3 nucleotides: TGTGCCAGCAGTTGGCAGGGCATGGTCACTGAAGCTTTCTTT. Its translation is CASSWQGMVTEAFF.

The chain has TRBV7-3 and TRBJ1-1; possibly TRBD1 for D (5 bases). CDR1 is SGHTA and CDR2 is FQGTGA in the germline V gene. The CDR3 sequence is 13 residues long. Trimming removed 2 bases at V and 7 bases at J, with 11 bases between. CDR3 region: CASSLGGGSEAFF. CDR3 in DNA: TGTGCCAGCAGCTTAGGGGGGGGGAGTGAAGCTTTCTTT.

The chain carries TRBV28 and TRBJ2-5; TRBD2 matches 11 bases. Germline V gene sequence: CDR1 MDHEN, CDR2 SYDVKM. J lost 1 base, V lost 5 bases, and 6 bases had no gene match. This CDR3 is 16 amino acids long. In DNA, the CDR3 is TGTGCCAGCAGTGAACCTAGCGGGGGGATCCAAGAGACCCAGTACTTC. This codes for CASSEPSGGIQETQYF.

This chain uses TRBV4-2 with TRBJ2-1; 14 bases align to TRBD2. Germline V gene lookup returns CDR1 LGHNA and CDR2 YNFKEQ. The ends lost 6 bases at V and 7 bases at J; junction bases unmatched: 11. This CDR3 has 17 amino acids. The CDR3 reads CASSQTWTSGGLNEQFF. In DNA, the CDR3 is TGTGCCAGCAGTCAAACGTGGACTAGCGGGGGGTTGAATGAGCAGTTCTTC.

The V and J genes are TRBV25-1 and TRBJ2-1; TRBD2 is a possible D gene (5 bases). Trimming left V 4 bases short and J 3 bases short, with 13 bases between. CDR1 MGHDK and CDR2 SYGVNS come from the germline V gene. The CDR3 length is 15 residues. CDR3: CASSVLQRDYNEQFF. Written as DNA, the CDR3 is TGTGCCAGCAGTGTATTACAGAGGGACTACAATGAGCAGTTCTTC.

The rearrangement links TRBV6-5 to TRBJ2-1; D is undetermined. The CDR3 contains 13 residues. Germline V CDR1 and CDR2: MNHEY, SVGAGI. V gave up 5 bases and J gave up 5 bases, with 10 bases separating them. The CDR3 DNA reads TGTGCCAGCAGTCTACAGCTGCACAATGAGCAGTTCTTC. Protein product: CASSLQLHNEQFF.

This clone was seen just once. Written as DNA, the CDR3 is TGTGCCAGCAGTTCCTGGACTAGCGGGGGGACGTACGAGCAGTACTTC. Encoded protein: CASSSWTSGGTYEQYF. The chain has TRBV6-6 and TRBJ2-7, with TRBD2 identical over 14 bases. Looked up from germline, CDR1 is MNHNY and CDR2 is SVGAGI (reference sequence). The CDR3 extends over 16 amino acids. The trim removed 4 bases at V and 4 bases at J, leaving 6 bases unmatched.

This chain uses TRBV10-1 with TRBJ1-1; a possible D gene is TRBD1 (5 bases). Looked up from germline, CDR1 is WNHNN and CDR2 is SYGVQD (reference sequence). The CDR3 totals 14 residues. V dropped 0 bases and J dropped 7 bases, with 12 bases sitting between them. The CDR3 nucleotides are TGCGCCAGCAGTGAGTCAGGGGAGGTGAATGAAGCTTTCTTT. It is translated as CASSESGEVNEAFF.